This entry features one T cell receptor beta chain sequence. The sample is drawn from a study of OX40 agonist ivuxolimab in advanced cancers. Study background: Patients treated during dose escalation were battling hepatocellular carcinoma, melanoma, renal cell or head and neck cancer.

This CDR3 contains 14 residues. Germline V gene lookup returns CDR1 SGHRS and CDR2 YFSETQ. V was trimmed by 1 base and J by 5 bases, leaving 12 bases between them. Autoimmune disease history or systemic immunosuppression led to patient exclusion. Clones were sequenced by immunoSEQ multiplex PCR, and TCRdb holds only the in-frame ones, with some missing. The sample lists around 100,000 clones; around 90% were seen once. The sequenced sample was CD4+ or CD8+ T cells sorted from blood, obtained in a trial of the OX40 agonist ivuxolimab. V is TRBV5-1 and J is TRBJ2-5; D gene ambiguous. The clonotype originates from an adult with an advanced solid tumor such as melanoma, head and neck, liver or kidney cancer. The CDR3, as DNA: TGCGCCAGCAGCTTGAACAGTGGCGAGGAGACCCAGTACTTC. It translates to CASSLNSGEETQYF.